These T cell receptor beta chains were read from a single sample in a study of T-cell reconstitution after alpha-beta-depleted transplantation in children. TCRdb re-analysed the PCR reads in MiXCR, keeping a single row per CDR3 protein. This sample has roughly 570,000 distinct CDR3 sequences, with 27% found just once. Sequences were derived from PBMCs, sampled before TCRalphabeta/CD19-depleted stem cell transplant. Receptors were obtained from a boy younger than two with Wiskott-Aldrich syndrome, due to receive a stem cell transplant. The CDR3 runs from the conserved cysteine through the conserved F or W. D genes are given only for firm matches. Size is omitted from some rows. Given values are once, few, many or a class for expanded clones.

d_call: .; clone_size: few; j_call: TRBJ2-2; v_call: TRBV5-1; cdr3_aa: CASSLARATVTGELFF; cdr3_nt: TGCGCCAGCAGCTTGGCCCGTGCTACAGTCACCGGGGAGCTGTTTTTT
d_call: .; clone_size: .; j_call: TRBJ2-3; v_call: TRBV10-3; cdr3_aa: CAIGGAGRTDTQYF; cdr3_nt: TGTGCCATCGGGGGTGCGGGTCGCACAGATACGCAGTATTTT
d_call: .; clone_size: few; j_call: TRBJ2-2; v_call: TRBV5-1; cdr3_aa: CASSLLDTGELFF; cdr3_nt: TGCGCCAGCAGCTTGTTGGACACCGGGGAGCTGTTTTTT
d_call: TRBD2; clone_size: .; j_call: TRBJ2-1; v_call: TRBV15; cdr3_aa: CATSDRRLAGGPYNEQFF; cdr3_nt: TGTGCCACCAGCGACCGCCGACTAGCGGGAGGCCCGTACAATGAGCAGTTCTTC
d_call: .; clone_size: .; j_call: TRBJ1-1; v_call: TRBV12-3/TRBV12-4; cdr3_aa: CASSLYPGDTEAFF; cdr3_nt: TGTGCCAGCAGTCTCTACCCAGGGGACACTGAAGCTTTCTTT
d_call: TRBD1; clone_size: .; j_call: TRBJ1-4; v_call: TRBV20-1; cdr3_aa: CSAYRDRAKNEKLFF; cdr3_nt: TGCAGTGCTTACCGGGACAGGGCGAAGAATGAAAAACTGTTTTTT
d_call: .; clone_size: .; j_call: TRBJ2-7; v_call: TRBV12-3/TRBV12-4; cdr3_aa: CASSKSAGPLRYLAYEQYF; cdr3_nt: TGTGCCAGCTCTAAATCGGCTGGTCCTTTGAGATACCTAGCCTACGAGCAGTACTTC
d_call: TRBD1; clone_size: once; j_call: TRBJ1-5; v_call: TRBV20-1; cdr3_aa: CSARAPGQGVYSNQPQHF; cdr3_nt: TGCAGTGCTAGAGCCCCGGGACAGGGGGTTTATAGCAATCAGCCCCAGCATTTT
d_call: .; clone_size: few; j_call: TRBJ2-5; v_call: TRBV20-1; cdr3_aa: CSARDMRKTQYF; cdr3_nt: TGCAGTGCTAGAGATATGCGGAAGACCCAGTACTTC
d_call: TRBD2; clone_size: few; j_call: TRBJ2-3; v_call: TRBV20-1; cdr3_aa: CSAKGLAADTQYF; cdr3_nt: TGCAGTGCAAAGGGACTAGCGGCAGATACGCAGTATTTT
d_call: .; clone_size: few; j_call: TRBJ2-2; v_call: TRBV7-2; cdr3_aa: CASSLQGRIYTGELFF; cdr3_nt: TGTGCCAGCAGCTTACAGGGGCGAATTTACACCGGGGAGCTGTTTTTT
d_call: TRBD1; clone_size: .; j_call: TRBJ2-7; v_call: TRBV5-1; cdr3_aa: CASSLGQGILSYEQYF; cdr3_nt: TGCGCCAGCAGCTTAGGACAGGGGATACTATCCTACGAGCAGTACTTC
d_call: TRBD1; clone_size: few; j_call: TRBJ2-1; v_call: TRBV30; cdr3_aa: CAWSRSTGGNEQFF; cdr3_nt: TGTGCCTGGAGTCGTTCGACAGGGGGTAATGAGCAGTTCTTC
d_call: .; clone_size: .; j_call: TRBJ2-5; v_call: TRBV27; cdr3_aa: CASSSVIGETQYF; cdr3_nt: TGTGCCAGCAGTTCGGTAATAGGAGAGACCCAGTACTTC
d_call: .; clone_size: few; j_call: TRBJ2-3; v_call: TRBV19; cdr3_aa: CASSRDSFTDTQYF; cdr3_nt: TGTGCCAGTAGCCGGGACTCGTTCACAGATACGCAGTATTTT
d_call: .; clone_size: .; j_call: TRBJ2-4; v_call: TRBV12-3/TRBV12-4; cdr3_aa: CASSLGWRDIQYF; cdr3_nt: TGTGCCAGCAGTTTAGGATGGAGGGACATTCAGTACTTC
d_call: TRBD1; clone_size: .; j_call: TRBJ2-2; v_call: TRBV11-2; cdr3_aa: CASVTGTGGTGELFF; cdr3_nt: TGTGCCAGCGTGACCGGGACAGGGGGCACCGGGGAGCTGTTTTTT
d_call: TRBD1; clone_size: .; j_call: TRBJ2-5; v_call: TRBV20-1; cdr3_aa: CSATSGQGGTQYF; cdr3_nt: TGCAGTGCCACCTCTGGACAGGGAGGGACCCAGTACTTC
d_call: TRBD2; clone_size: .; j_call: TRBJ2-1; v_call: TRBV28; cdr3_aa: CASRWTSRNNEQFF; cdr3_nt: TGTGCCAGCAGATGGACTAGCAGAAACAATGAGCAGTTCTTC
d_call: .; clone_size: .; j_call: TRBJ2-1; v_call: TRBV5-1; cdr3_aa: CASSTAGRLYNEQFF; cdr3_nt: TGCGCCAGCAGCACTGCAGGGAGGCTTTACAATGAGCAGTTCTTC
d_call: .; clone_size: few; j_call: TRBJ1-1; v_call: TRBV24-1; cdr3_aa: CATSDLEGQDEAFF; cdr3_nt: TGTGCCACCAGTGATTTGGAGGGGCAGGATGAAGCTTTCTTT
d_call: .; clone_size: few; j_call: TRBJ1-2; v_call: TRBV12-3/TRBV12-4; cdr3_aa: CASSLSYGGYTF; cdr3_nt: TGTGCCAGCAGCCTTTCGTACGGTGGCTACACCTTC